This T cell receptor beta chain derives from a study of CD8+CD57+ T cells in acquired aplastic anemia. About the research overall: Around 3.2 ug was the average amount of DNA from sorted CD4+ and CD8+ cells. Whole-study findings and limits: Fewer than 30 CD8+ CDR3 sequences were shared between patients and controls. The study found no significant CD8+ Simpson's diversity difference between patients and controls.

With respect to this clonotype: Its specificity is unknown.

Patients selected for sequencing had displayed CD8+CD57+ cell expansion by flow cytometry. Patients were untreated when blood was sampled. CDR1 LNHDA and CDR2 SQIVND come from the germline V gene (reference sequence). The CDR3 is made up of 14 amino acids. V dropped 4 bases and J dropped 7 bases, with 17 bases sitting between them. Genomic DNA acted as the template from which TCR beta VDJ combination and CDR3 sequence profiling were carried out. Each CDR3 protein gets one entry after TCRdb re-called the reads with MiXCR. The sample consists of 160,000 or so distinct CDR3 sequences, 40% to 55% of them appearing once.

This TCR derives from a human donor with aplastic anemia. The chain combines TRBV19 with TRBJ2-7, with a weak D call TRBD2 (7 bases). The sequencing sample was made of sorted CD4+, CD8+, or CD8+CD57+ T cells (not recorded which) from PBMCs. Here the CDR3 reads CASSTGEGLREQYF. The CDR3 bases are TGTGCCAGTAGTACAGGGGAGGGTCTGAGGGAGCAGTACTTC.